Listed below are T cell receptor beta chains from one sample, sequenced in a study of blood T cell repertoires in COVID-19. Assay used: immunoSEQ multiplex PCR; TCRdb lists only in-frame clones, some missing. The data contain fewer than 95,000 clones, 75% to 90% of them singletons. The sequenced sample was peripheral blood. These TCRs come from a male donor with acute or convalescent COVID-19. Each CDR3 is given with its conserved first and last residue. D genes are given only for firm matches. For some rows the clone size is stated as once, few or many, or as a class when expanded; others skip it.

D: -
V: TRBV3-1/TRBV3-2
J: TRBJ2-5
size: few
DNA: TGTGCCAGCAGCCAAGGTCCAGTCAAAGAGACCCAGTACTTC
CDR3: CASSQGPVKETQYF

D: TRBD1
V: TRBV28
J: TRBJ1-2
size: -
DNA: TGTGCCAGCAGTTTATCTCGGACAGGGGAGTTAAGGGGCTACACCTTC
CDR3: CASSLSRTGELRGYTF

D: -
V: TRBV11-2
J: TRBJ1-1
size: -
DNA: TGTGCCAGCAGCGAGGGTCCGGTAGCTTTCTTT
CDR3: CASSEGPVAFF

D: TRBD2
V: TRBV6-1
J: TRBJ2-3
size: -
DNA: TGTGCCAGCAGTGAAGCGTTAGCGGGGGGTGCAGATACGCAGTATTTT
CDR3: CASSEALAGGADTQYF

D: -
V: TRBV29-1
J: TRBJ1-1
size: -
DNA: TGCCGCTGGGGGGGGGCTGGGTACACTGAAGCTTTCTTT
CDR3: CRWGGAGYTEAFF

D: TRBD1
V: TRBV6-5
J: TRBJ1-1
size: -
DNA: TGTGCCAGCATGACAGGGGCGCGGGAGAACACTGAAGCTTTCTTT
CDR3: CASMTGARENTEAFF

D: -
V: TRBV6-5
J: TRBJ1-1
size: -
DNA: TGTGCCAGCAGGGGGACTGCTGAAGCTTTCTTT
CDR3: CASRGTAEAFF

D: -
V: TRBV19
J: TRBJ2-3
size: -
DNA: TGTGCCAGTAGTATCCCGGGTACCAGCACAGATACGCAGTATTTT
CDR3: CASSIPGTSTDTQYF

D: -
V: TRBV29-1
J: TRBJ1-1
size: -
DNA: TGCAGCGTTGATCTGGGGAGGAACACTGAAGCTTTCTTT
CDR3: CSVDLGRNTEAFF

D: TRBD2
V: TRBV2
J: TRBJ2-6
size: -
DNA: TGTGCCAGCAGCGCACGACTAGCGGCTGGGGCCAACGTCCTGACTTTC
CDR3: CASSARLAAGANVLTF

D: TRBD1
V: TRBV7-8
J: TRBJ1-6
size: few
DNA: TGTGCCAGCAGCTTACTCAGGCAGGGGGCATCTCTGACTTATTCACCCCTCCACTTT
CDR3: CASSLLRQGASLTYSPLHF

D: -
V: TRBV6-1
J: TRBJ2-7
size: -
DNA: TGTGCCAGCAGTGAAGCGGACAGTAGGTTAAGGCACGAGCAGTACTTC
CDR3: CASSEADSRLRHEQYF

D: TRBD2
V: TRBV5-1
J: TRBJ2-3
size: -
DNA: TGCGCCAGCAGCCGGGGGGGCACAGATACGCAGTATTTT
CDR3: CASSRGGTDTQYF

D: TRBD2
V: TRBV5-4
J: TRBJ2-7
size: -
DNA: TGTGCCAGCAGCTACGGGACTAGCGACTCCTACGAGCAGTACTTC
CDR3: CASSYGTSDSYEQYF

D: TRBD2
V: TRBV10-3
J: TRBJ2-3
size: -
DNA: TGTGCCACCTCCCCTCTGGCGGGGGGCTCAGATACGCAGTATTTT
CDR3: CATSPLAGGSDTQYF

D: -
V: TRBV27
J: TRBJ1-2
size: -
DNA: TGTGCCAGCAGTTTATCGGGCAGGACAGTCCTCCGCTATGGCTACACCTTC
CDR3: CASSLSGRTVLRYGYTF

D: -
V: TRBV5-1
J: TRBJ1-4
size: -
DNA: TGCGCCAGCAGCTTGGCGTCCGGGGCAACTAATGAAAAACTGTTTTTT
CDR3: CASSLASGATNEKLFF

D: -
V: TRBV18
J: TRBJ2-5
size: -
DNA: TGTGCCAGCTCATCCCAGGGTCGAGAGACCCAGTACTTC
CDR3: CASSSQGRETQYF

D: -
V: TRBV7-2
J: TRBJ1-2
size: -
DNA: TGTGCCAGCAGCACCACAGAACCTTATGGCTACACCTTC
CDR3: CASSTTEPYGYTF

D: TRBD1
V: TRBV6-1
J: TRBJ1-5
size: -
DNA: TGTGCCAGCAGTTATGGACAGGATCAGCCCCAGCATTTT
CDR3: CASSYGQDQPQHF

D: TRBD1
V: TRBV2
J: TRBJ2-3
size: -
DNA: TGTGCCAGCAGTGACGGACAGGGCACAGATACGCAGTATTTT
CDR3: CASSDGQGTDTQYF

D: TRBD1
V: TRBV5-1
J: TRBJ1-2
size: -
DNA: TGCGCCAGCAGCTGGGAGACAGGGCGGCCTAACTATGGCTACACCTTC
CDR3: CASSWETGRPNYGYTF

D: -
V: TRBV5-1
J: TRBJ2-5
size: -
DNA: TGCGCCAGCAGCTTATTGCGGTCGGGAGAGACCCAGTACTTC
CDR3: CASSLLRSGETQYF

D: TRBD1
V: TRBV28
J: TRBJ1-2
size: -
DNA: TGTGCCAGCAGTGAAGGACAGGGAGGAAGTGGCTACACCTTC
CDR3: CASSEGQGGSGYTF

D: -
V: TRBV7-2
J: TRBJ1-6
size: -
DNA: TGTGCCAGCAGCTTAGCTTTTAACCCGACACTGAACTATAATTCACCCCTCCACTTT
CDR3: CASSLAFNPTLNYNSPLHF

D: -
V: TRBV6-5
J: TRBJ1-1
size: -
DNA: TGTGCCAGCAGAACAGGGACTGAAGCTTTCTTT
CDR3: CASRTGTEAFF

D: TRBD2
V: TRBV4-1
J: TRBJ2-1
size: -
DNA: TGCGCCAGCAGCCAACCGACTAGCGGGGGGGCTAATGAGCAGTTCTTC
CDR3: CASSQPTSGGANEQFF

D: -
V: TRBV5-5
J: TRBJ1-3
size: -
DNA: TGTGCCAGCAGCCCCGCTGGAGGGTCCGGAGGAAACACCATATATTTT
CDR3: CASSPAGGSGGNTIYF

D: TRBD1
V: TRBV5-8
J: TRBJ2-5
size: -
DNA: TGTGCCAGCAGCCCAGGACAGGGGGAGACCCAGTACTTC
CDR3: CASSPGQGETQYF

D: TRBD1
V: TRBV19
J: TRBJ2-3
size: few
DNA: TGTGCCAGTAAGAGGACAGGGGGCGGCACAGATACGCAGTATTTT
CDR3: CASKRTGGGTDTQYF

D: -
V: TRBV5-1
J: TRBJ1-2
size: once
DNA: TGCGCCAGCAGCCCGGACAGTGACGGCTATGGCTACACCTTC
CDR3: CASSPDSDGYGYTF

D: -
V: TRBV3-1/TRBV3-2
J: TRBJ2-2
size: -
DNA: TGTGCCAGCAGCCAGACAGGGAACACCGGGGAGCTGTTTTTT
CDR3: CASSQTGNTGELFF

D: TRBD1
V: TRBV5-6
J: TRBJ2-5
size: -
DNA: TGTGCCAGCAGCTTATTTTGGGGACAGGGTGGTGGGACCCAGTACTTC
CDR3: CASSLFWGQGGGTQYF

D: TRBD1
V: TRBV30
J: TRBJ2-5
size: -
DNA: TGTGCCTGGAGTACCGGGGACAGTGAGACCCAGTACTTC
CDR3: CAWSTGDSETQYF

D: TRBD2
V: TRBV4-1
J: TRBJ2-1
size: once
DNA: TGCGCCAGCAGCCAAGATCTAGCGGGGGTCTACAATGAGCAGTTCTTC
CDR3: CASSQDLAGVYNEQFF

D: -
V: TRBV10-3
J: TRBJ2-7
size: -
DNA: TGTGCCATCAGTCCACTTCTAGGGGGAGAGGCCTACGAGCAGTACTTC
CDR3: CAISPLLGGEAYEQYF

D: -
V: TRBV2
J: TRBJ1-5
size: -
DNA: TGTGCCAGCAGTGCGGACGGGGGCAATCAGCCCCAGCATTTT
CDR3: CASSADGGNQPQHF